The present T cell receptor beta chain was sequenced within a study of Graves' ophthalmopathy and Graves' hyperthyroidism. Study context: No ophthalmopathy within 18 months of follow-up signified stable hyperthyroidism.

This CDR3 spans 14 amino acids. After removal of 7 bases from V and 0 bases from J, the junction contained 3 bases not matched to a gene. CDR1 and CDR2 from the germline V gene are SGHRS and YFSETQ. Orbital computed tomography, thyroid ultrasound, TRAb, serum thyroxine and clinical symptoms formed the basis of diagnosis. Scientists amplified the TCR beta CDR3 regions from RNA transcripts. The workflow started with a first-round RT-PCR run with HTBI primers and then moved on to a second-round multiplex PCR. TCRdb fed the multiplex PCR reads into MiXCR, producing one record per CDR3 protein. The table shows 450,000 to 600,000 distinct CDR3 sequences, with roughly 39% occurring only once.

The receptor was derived from an adult man with Graves' hyperthyroidism. The sample taken for sequencing was peripheral blood or thyroid tissue (not recorded which). V usage is TRBV5-1 and J usage is TRBJ1-4, with TRBD1 matching 7 bases. This CDR3 is CASRDRSTNEKLFF. The CDR3 nucleotides are TGCGCCAGCCGGGACAGATCAACTAATGAAAAACTGTTTTTT.